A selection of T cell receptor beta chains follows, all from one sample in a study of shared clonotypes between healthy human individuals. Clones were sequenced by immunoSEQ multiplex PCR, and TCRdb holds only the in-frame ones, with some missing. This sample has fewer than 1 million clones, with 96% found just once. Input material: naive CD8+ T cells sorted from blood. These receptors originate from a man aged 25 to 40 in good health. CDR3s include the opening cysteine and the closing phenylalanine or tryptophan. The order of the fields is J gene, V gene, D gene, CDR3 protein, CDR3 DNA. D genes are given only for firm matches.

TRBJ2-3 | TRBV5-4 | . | CASTSWGRTNTPEDTQYF | TGTGCCAGCACTTCTTGGGGGAGAACCAACACACCAGAGGATACGCAGTATTTT
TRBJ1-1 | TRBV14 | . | CASSHGARNTEAFF | TGTGCCAGCAGCCATGGGGCGAGGAACACTGAAGCTTTCTTT
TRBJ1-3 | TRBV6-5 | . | CASSRQLGNTIYF | TGTGCCAGCAGTCGACAGCTTGGAAACACCATATATTTT
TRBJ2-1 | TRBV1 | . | CTSSHNPRTSGREKDNEQFF | TGCACCAGCAGCCATAACCCTCGGACTAGCGGGAGGGAAAAGGACAATGAGCAGTTCTTC
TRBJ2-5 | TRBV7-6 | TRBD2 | CASSPPSGRIQETQYF | TGTGCCAGCAGCCCCCCTAGCGGGAGGATCCAAGAGACCCAGTACTTC
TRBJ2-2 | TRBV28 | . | CASSIEEKTGELFF | TGTGCCAGCAGTATCGAGGAAAAAACCGGGGAGCTGTTTTTT
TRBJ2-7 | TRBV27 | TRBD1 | CASSPDRVNEQYF | TGTGCCAGCAGTCCCGACAGGGTCAACGAGCAGTACTTC
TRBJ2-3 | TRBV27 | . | CASSLWAQTGDTQYF | TGTGCCAGCAGTTTATGGGCACAGACGGGGGATACGCAGTATTTT
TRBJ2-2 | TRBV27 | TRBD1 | CASSPDRGHGTGELFF | TGTGCCAGCAGTCCCGACAGGGGGCATGGCACCGGGGAGCTGTTTTTT
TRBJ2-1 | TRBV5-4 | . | CASSLEGGEQFF | TGTGCCAGCAGCTTGGAGGGCGGGGAGCAGTTCTTC
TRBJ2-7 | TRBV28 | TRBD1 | CASSLGQGRSEQYF | TGTGCCAGCAGCCTTGGACAGGGACGGAGCGAGCAGTACTTC
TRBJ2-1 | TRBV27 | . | CASSPQTSNEQFF | TGTGCCAGCAGTCCCCAGACTAGCAATGAGCAGTTCTTC
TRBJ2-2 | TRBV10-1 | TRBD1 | CASSTTGGTGELFF | TGCGCCAGCAGCACAACAGGGGGCACCGGGGAGCTGTTTTTT
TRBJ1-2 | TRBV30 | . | CAGQHSADGYTF | TGTGCGGGCCAGCACAGCGCGGATGGCTACACCTTC
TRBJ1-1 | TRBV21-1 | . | CASSNDRLKNTEAFF | TGTGCCAGCAGCAACGACAGGTTGAAGAACACTGAAGCTTTCTTT
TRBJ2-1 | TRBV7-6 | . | CASSVSNEQFF | TGTGCCAGCTCAGTCAGCAATGAGCAGTTCTTC